This T cell receptor (beta chain) was identified during a study of beta chain features in type 1 diabetes (dated by TCRdb to between 2017 and 2018). As for the study more broadly: Mean age, gender distribution, total cell number and subset yield were not different between patients and healthy donors. Across all samples, some 99 million sorted cells were examined, and cell number per subset correlated strongly with RNA yield. The study compared TCRB repertoires of sorted circulating CD4+ T cell subsets between recently diagnosed type 1 diabetes patients and matched healthy donors. Regulatory and stem cell-like memory subsets were obtained from only 8 patients and roughly eight healthy donors, while naive and central memory subsets were obtained from all 30 or so donors.

The entire isolated RNA was reverse transcribed using the High Capacity cDNA Reverse Transcription Kit, and thus expressed TCRB transcripts were sequenced. Deep immunoSEQ sequencing was applied to naive, central memory and regulatory T cell samples, giving an average of approximately 4 million total reads per sample. Sorted cells were lysed in RLT buffer and RNA was extracted with DNase-treated RNeasy Micro or Mini kits, depending on cell number. To prevent cross-contamination, each cell subset was processed individually, whereas patient and healthy donor samples were processed jointly. TCRB sequences were amplified from cDNA with the immunoSEQ multiplex PCR, producing 87-bp fragments spanning the CDR3 region. Sequencing of the amplicons was performed on the Illumina HiSeq platform. In the source study's methods: Synthetic template baselines were used to correct PCR bias computationally, reads within Hamming distance 2 were collapsed together, and singletons that could not be merged were discarded. Reads were aligned to IMGT to assign V, D and J genes, CDR3 length, and insertions or deletions at six rearrangement sites. Within each subset, clonotype counts were normalized to the number of sorted cells before true diversity and Gini coefficients were calculated with the tcR R package. Repertoire sharing was quantified using the overlap coefficient calculated on TCRB nucleotide sequences. As a proxy for the pre-selection repertoire, out-of-frame TCRB sequences from naive cells were analyzed. TCRdb retrieved this table from immuneACCESS and kept in-frame rearrangements only. Not all clones are present; in checked studies, unresolved V genes account for under half, and no reason is known for the remainder. V, J and clone size reflect that table, while D and trimming were determined from the DNA. For this sample the table gives over 200,000 clones, of which 9.5% to 13% were detected only once. The ten largest account for approximately 0.015% of the sample.

A single peripheral blood draw of about 116 mL on average was collected from each donor into heparinised tubes. A BD FACSAria II was used to sort naive, central memory, regulatory and stem cell-like memory CD4+ T cells with a panel that included CD45RO, CCR7, CD25, CD127, CD95 and CD27. A purity above 95% was achieved for all sorted populations. PBMCs were isolated right away by Lymphoprep density gradient centrifugation and were stained directly, without culture. So that batch effects would be minimized, each experiment stained and sorted samples in pairs, pairing one healthy donor with one patient. On this clone itself: It lacks a known antigen. Base qualities are not at hand, and no much larger clone is one base apart.

Points the paper makes about the study in general: HLA sub-analyses involved small numbers of individuals, so any influence of HLA type on TCRB rearrangement remained unresolved. At VDJ recombination sites, type 1 diabetes patients had fewer insertions and more deleted nucleotides, which implies abnormalities in thymic rearrangement. Type 1 diabetes patients showed a moderate but significant shortening of TCRB CDR3 length in all four CD4+ subsets. Shorter templates might be favored by PCR, yet because patient and control samples were amplified and corrected together, any such skew would affect both groups equally. Because cDNA was sequenced instead of genomic DNA, activated cells with high expression could be over-represented, although the groups did not differ in activation or CD3 levels. The naive, central memory and regulatory TCRB repertoires appeared to resemble one another more closely among patients than among healthy donors.

The CDR3 goes from the cysteine to the phenylalanine over 14 residues. The entry retains the CDR3 DNA only, 42 bases that are in frame from base 1. V drops 3 bases and J drops 5 bases, leaving 13 bases in between. The germline V gene (reference sequence) gives CDR1 as LNHDA and CDR2 as SQIVND. The sample was naive CD4+ T cells from blood. Read against the paper, the sample's cell subset or site label means: true naive CD4+ T cells. The receptor was isolated from a man between 25 and 39 years old with type 1 diabetes. The chain was built from TRBV19 and TRBJ2-5; perhaps TRBD1 is the D gene, with 6 bases matching. The CDR3 corresponds to CASSIQGMGETQYF. The nucleotide sequence reads as follows: TGTGCCAGTAGTATTCAGGGGATGGGGGAGACCCAGTACTTC.